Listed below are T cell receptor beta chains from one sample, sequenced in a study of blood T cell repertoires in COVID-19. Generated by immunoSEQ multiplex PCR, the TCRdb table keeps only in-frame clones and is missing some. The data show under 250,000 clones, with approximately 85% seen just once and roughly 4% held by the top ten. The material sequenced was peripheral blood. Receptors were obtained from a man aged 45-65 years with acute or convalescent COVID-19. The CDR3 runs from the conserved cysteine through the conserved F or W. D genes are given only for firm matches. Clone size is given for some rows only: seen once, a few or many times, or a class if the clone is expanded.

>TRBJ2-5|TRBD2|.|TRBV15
CATSPTSGPRETQYF
TGTGCCACCAGCCCAACTAGCGGTCCTAGGGAGACCCAGTACTTC
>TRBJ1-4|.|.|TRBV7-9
CASSFPTLTQGNEKLFF
TGTGCCAGCAGCTTTCCCACCCTCACCCAGGGTAATGAAAAACTGTTTTTT
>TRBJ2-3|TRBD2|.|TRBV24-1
CATSEGGRATDTQYF
TGTGCCACCAGTGAGGGCGGGAGGGCCACAGATACGCAGTATTTT
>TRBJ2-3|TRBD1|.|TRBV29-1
CSVEGQGYTDTQYF
TGCAGCGTTGAAGGACAGGGATACACAGATACGCAGTATTTT
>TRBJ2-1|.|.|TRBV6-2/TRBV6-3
CASSYFPMGDSVEQFF
TGTGCCAGCAGTTACTTCCCCATGGGGGACTCCGTTGAGCAGTTCTTC
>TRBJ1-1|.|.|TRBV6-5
CASSRGNTEAFF
TGTGCCAGCTCCCGGGGGAACACTGAAGCTTTCTTT
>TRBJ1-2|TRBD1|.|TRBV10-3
CAVSSGQGLGGYTF
TGTGCCGTATCTTCGGGACAGGGGTTGGGTGGCTACACCTTC
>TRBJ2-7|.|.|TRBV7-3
CASSSMQGSEQYF
TGTGCCAGCAGCTCAATGCAGGGAAGCGAGCAGTACTTC
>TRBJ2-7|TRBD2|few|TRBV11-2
CASSRTSGDYEQYF
TGTGCCAGCAGCCGGACTAGCGGAGACTACGAGCAGTACTTC
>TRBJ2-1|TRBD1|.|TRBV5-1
CASSFGQGPYNEQFF
TGCGCCAGCAGCTTTGGACAGGGACCCTACAATGAGCAGTTCTTC
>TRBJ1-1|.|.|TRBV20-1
CSASSTEAFF
TGCAGTGCTAGCTCCACTGAAGCTTTCTTT
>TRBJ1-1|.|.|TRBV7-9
CASSLGAAEAFF
TGTGCCAGCAGCCTGGGGGCGGCGGAAGCTTTCTTT
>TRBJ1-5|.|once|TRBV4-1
CASSQAPRAGPSQPQHF
TGCGCCAGCAGCCAAGCCCCCAGGGCTGGCCCTAGTCAGCCCCAGCATTTT
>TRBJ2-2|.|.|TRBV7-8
CASSPQAGATTGELFF
TGTGCCAGCAGCCCGCAAGCGGGCGCAACCACCGGGGAGCTGTTTTTT
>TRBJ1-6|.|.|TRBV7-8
CASSLADSNNSPLHF
TGTGCCAGCAGCTTAGCGGACAGTAATAATTCACCCCTCCACTTT
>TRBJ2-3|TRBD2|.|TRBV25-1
CASSAPGLAGGTQYF
TGTGCCAGCAGTGCCCCGGGACTAGCGGGAGGTACGCAGTATTTT
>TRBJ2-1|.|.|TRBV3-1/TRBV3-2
CASSNTQNPYNEQFF
TGTGCCAGCAGCAACACCCAGAACCCCTACAATGAGCAGTTCTTC
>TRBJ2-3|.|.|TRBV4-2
CASSQDRSRGDTQYF
TGTGCCAGCAGCCAAGACCGGAGCAGGGGAGATACGCAGTATTTT
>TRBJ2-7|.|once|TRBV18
CASSPPNRVSGYEQYF
TGTGCCAGCTCACCACCTAATAGGGTATCGGGGTACGAGCAGTACTTC
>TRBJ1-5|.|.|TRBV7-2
CASSFRSNQPQHF
TGTGCCAGCAGCTTCAGAAGCAATCAGCCCCAGCATTTT
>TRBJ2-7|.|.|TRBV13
CASSLRGRGHEQYF
TGTGCCAGCAGCTTGCGAGGGAGAGGCCACGAGCAGTACTTC
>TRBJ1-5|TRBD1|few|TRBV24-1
CATSETQGGTYSNQPQHF
TGTGCCACCAGTGAGACACAGGGGGGAACCTATAGCAATCAGCCCCAGCATTTT
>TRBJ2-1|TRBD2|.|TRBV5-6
CASSVGLAPYNEQFF
TGTGCCAGCAGCGTGGGACTAGCCCCTTACAATGAGCAGTTCTTC
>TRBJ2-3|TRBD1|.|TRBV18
CASSPQGQGADTQYF
TGTGCCAGCTCACCACAGGGACAGGGGGCAGATACGCAGTATTTT
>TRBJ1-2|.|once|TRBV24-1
CATSDDRYLGYTF
TGTGCCACCAGTGACGACAGGTATTTGGGCTACACCTTC
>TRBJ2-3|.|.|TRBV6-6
CASSKRQETDTQYF
TGTGCCAGCAGTAAACGACAGGAAACAGATACGCAGTATTTT
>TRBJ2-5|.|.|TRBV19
CASSLRRGLKETQYF
TGTGCCAGTAGTCTTAGGAGGGGACTGAAAGAGACCCAGTACTTC
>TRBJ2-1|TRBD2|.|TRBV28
CASYAGVYNEQFF
TGTGCCAGCTACGCGGGAGTCTACAATGAGCAGTTCTTC
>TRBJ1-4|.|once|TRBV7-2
CASSLDVGALRRTKLFF
TGTGCCAGCAGCTTAGATGTTGGGGCCCTCAGGCGAACCAAACTGTTTTTT
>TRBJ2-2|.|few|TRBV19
CASSTQGGPGELFF
TGTGCCAGTAGTACACAGGGGGGGCCCGGGGAGCTGTTTTTT
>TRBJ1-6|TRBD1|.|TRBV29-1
CSAGGGTDNSPLHF
TGCAGCGCCGGAGGAGGGACAGACAATTCACCCCTCCACTTT
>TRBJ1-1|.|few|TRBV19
CASSIPAGVLNTEAFF
TGTGCCAGTAGTATTCCGGCAGGGGTTTTGAACACTGAAGCTTTCTTT
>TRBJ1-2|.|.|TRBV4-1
CASGLTDRGELVVGYTF
TGCGCCAGCGGCCTAACCGACCGGGGGGAATTGGTAGTTGGCTACACCTTC
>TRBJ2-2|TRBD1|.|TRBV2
CASTIGQGAGELFF
TGTGCCAGCACTATAGGACAGGGTGCCGGGGAGCTGTTTTTT
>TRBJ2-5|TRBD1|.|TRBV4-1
CASSQGQGVGGETQYF
TGCGCCAGCAGCCAAGGACAGGGCGTAGGTGGGGAGACCCAGTACTTC
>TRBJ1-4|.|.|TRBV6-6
CASSFNNEKLFF
TGTGCCAGCAGTTTCAATAATGAAAAACTGTTTTTT
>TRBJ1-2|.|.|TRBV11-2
CASSLGHGSFGYTF
TGTGCCAGCAGCTTAGGCCACGGTTCTTTCGGCTACACCTTC
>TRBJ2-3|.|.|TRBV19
CASSVSTGPWSMYF
TGTGCCAGTAGTGTCTCGACAGGACCCTGGAGTATGTATTTT
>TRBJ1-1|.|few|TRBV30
CAWSVQGDTEAFF
TGTGCCTGGAGTGTACAGGGAGACACTGAAGCTTTCTTT
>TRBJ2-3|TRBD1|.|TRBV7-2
CASSLTGQHTDTQYF
TGTGCCAGCAGCTTAACGGGACAGCACACAGATACGCAGTATTTT
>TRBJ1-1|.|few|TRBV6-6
CASSYDGKNTEAFF
TGTGCCAGCAGTTACGACGGGAAGAACACTGAAGCTTTCTTT
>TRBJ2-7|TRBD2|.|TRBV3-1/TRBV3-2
CASSQVGTSGNGEQYF
TGTGCCAGCAGCCAAGTAGGGACTAGCGGGAACGGCGAGCAGTACTTC
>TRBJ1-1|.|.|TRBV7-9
CASSLLRGIRTEAFF
TGTGCCAGCAGCTTACTCAGGGGTATACGGACTGAAGCTTTCTTT